Reported below is one T cell receptor (beta chain). The antigen is undetermined. The entry originates in a study of cytomegalovirus exposure and HLA in healthy donors. Study-level background: Out of about 190 million T cells, an earlier analysis found more than 95 million unique TCR beta sequences in total. Study results and caveats: Confirmation was obtained in vitro that a few CMV-associated chains are specific for CMV antigens. For TCR beta chains, V- and J-gene trimming was later linked to a missense DCLRE1C variant. There were several of the most significant clusters that appeared linked to common viral pathogens in a later analysis.

PCR primers comprised 60 Vbeta and 13 Jbeta primers. The table came from immunoSEQ multiplex PCR; TCRdb's copy has only in-frame clones and leaves some out. This table lists 100,000 to 150,000 clones. The CDR3 is 14 residues long. The V gene end was trimmed by 1 base and the J gene end by 8 bases; junction bases not matched to a gene: 6. The germline V gene has CDR1 GTSNPN and CDR2 SVGIG (reference sequence). The V and J genes are TRBV30 and TRBJ1-4, with 8 nucleotides matching TRBD1. Sequencing was done on a sample of PBMCs. The source of this sequence is a man between 18 and 35 years old in good health and CMV-seronegative. CDR3 bases: TGTGCCTGGAGTGCGGGCAGGGGGCGAGAAAAACTGTTTTTT. Translating it yields CAWSAGRGREKLFF.